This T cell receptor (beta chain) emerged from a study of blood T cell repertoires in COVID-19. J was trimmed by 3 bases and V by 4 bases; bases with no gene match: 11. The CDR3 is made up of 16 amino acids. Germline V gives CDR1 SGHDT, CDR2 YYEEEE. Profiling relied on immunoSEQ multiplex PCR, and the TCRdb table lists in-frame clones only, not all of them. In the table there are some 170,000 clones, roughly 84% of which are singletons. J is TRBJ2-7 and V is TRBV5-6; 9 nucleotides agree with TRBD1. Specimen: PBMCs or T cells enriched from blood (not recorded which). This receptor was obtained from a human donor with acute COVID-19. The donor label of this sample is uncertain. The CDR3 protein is CASSRGPGQGVYEQYF. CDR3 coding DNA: TGTGCCAGCAGCCGAGGACCGGGACAGGGAGTCTACGAGCAGTACTTC. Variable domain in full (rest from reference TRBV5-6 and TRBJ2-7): DAGVTQSPTHLIKTRGQQVTLRCSPKSGHDTVSWYQQALGQGPQFIFQYYEEEERQRGNFPDRFSGHQFPNYSSELNVNALLLGDSALYLCASSRGPGQGVYEQYFGPGTRLTVT.